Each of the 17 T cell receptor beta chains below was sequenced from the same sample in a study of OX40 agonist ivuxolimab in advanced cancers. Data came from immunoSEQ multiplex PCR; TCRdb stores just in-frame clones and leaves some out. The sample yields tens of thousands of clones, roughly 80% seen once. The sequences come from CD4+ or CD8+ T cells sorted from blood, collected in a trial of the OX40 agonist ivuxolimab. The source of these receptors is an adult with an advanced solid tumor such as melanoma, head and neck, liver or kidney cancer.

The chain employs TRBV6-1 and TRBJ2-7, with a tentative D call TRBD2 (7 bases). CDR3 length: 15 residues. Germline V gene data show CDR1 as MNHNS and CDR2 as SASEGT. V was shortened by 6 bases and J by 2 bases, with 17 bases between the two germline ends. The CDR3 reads CASSPGAGDTYEQYF. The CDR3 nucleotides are TGTGCCAGCAGCCCTGGGGCGGGGGACACCTACGAGCAGTACTTC.

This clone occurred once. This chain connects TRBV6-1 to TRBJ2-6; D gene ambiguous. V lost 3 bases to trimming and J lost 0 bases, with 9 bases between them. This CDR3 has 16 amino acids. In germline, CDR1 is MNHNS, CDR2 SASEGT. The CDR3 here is CASSDQVRSGANVLTF. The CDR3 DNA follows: TGTGCCAGCAGTGACCAGGTTCGCTCTGGGGCCAACGTCCTGACTTTC.

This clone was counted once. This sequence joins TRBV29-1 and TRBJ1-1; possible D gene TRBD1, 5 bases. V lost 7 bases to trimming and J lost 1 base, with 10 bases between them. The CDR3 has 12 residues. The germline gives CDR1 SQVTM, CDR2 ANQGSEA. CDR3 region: CSAGAGNTEAFF. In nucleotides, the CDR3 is TGCAGCGCCGGGGCGGGGAACACTGAAGCTTTCTTT.

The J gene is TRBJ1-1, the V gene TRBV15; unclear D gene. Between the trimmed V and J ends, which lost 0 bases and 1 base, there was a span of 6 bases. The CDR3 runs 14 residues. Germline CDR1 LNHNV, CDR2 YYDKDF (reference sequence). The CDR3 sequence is CATSRDPSNTEAFF. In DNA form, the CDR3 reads TGTGCCACCAGCAGAGATCCATCGAACACTGAAGCTTTCTTT.

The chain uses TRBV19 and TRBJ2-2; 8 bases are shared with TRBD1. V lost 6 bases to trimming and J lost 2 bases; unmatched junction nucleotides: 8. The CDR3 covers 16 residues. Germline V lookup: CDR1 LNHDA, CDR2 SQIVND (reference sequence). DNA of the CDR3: TGTGCCAGTAGACTGCCGACAGGGGTAAACACCGGGGAGCTGTTTTTT. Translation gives CASRLPTGVNTGELFF.

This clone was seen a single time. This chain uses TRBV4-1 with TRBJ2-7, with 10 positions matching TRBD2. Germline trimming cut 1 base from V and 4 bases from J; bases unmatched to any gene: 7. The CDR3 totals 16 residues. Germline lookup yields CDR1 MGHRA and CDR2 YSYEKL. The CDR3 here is CASSQGNPAGGYEQYF. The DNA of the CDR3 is TGCGCCAGCAGCCAAGGAAACCCAGCGGGGGGGTACGAGCAGTACTTC.

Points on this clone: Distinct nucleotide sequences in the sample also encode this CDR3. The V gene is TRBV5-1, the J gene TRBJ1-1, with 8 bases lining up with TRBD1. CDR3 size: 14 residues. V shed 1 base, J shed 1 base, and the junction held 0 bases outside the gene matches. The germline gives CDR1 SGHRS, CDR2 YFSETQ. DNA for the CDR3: TGCGCCAGCAGCTTGCAGGGGGCGAACACTGAAGCTTTCTTT. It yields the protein CASSLQGANTEAFF.

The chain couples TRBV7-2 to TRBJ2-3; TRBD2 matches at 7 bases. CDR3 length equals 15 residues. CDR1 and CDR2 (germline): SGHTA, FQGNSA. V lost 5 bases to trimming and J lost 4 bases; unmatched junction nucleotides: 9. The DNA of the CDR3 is TGTGCCAGCAGCCACGGGTGGGGAGGGGCAGATACGCAGTATTTT. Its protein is CASSHGWGGADTQYF.

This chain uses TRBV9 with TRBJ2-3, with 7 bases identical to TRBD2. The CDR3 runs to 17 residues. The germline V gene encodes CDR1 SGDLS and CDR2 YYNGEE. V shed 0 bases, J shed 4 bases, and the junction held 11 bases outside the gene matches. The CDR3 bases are TGTGCCAGCAGCGTAGAAGCTGGTGGACTAGTTCCAGATACGCAGTATTTT. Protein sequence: CASSVEAGGLVPDTQYF.

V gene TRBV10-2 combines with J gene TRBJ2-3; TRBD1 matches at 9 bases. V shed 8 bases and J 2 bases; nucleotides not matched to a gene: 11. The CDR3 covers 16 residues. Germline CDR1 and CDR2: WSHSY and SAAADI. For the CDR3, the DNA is TGCGCCAGCGTTCCTCCGGGACAGGGACCCACAGATACGCAGTATTTT. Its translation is CASVPPGQGPTDTQYF.

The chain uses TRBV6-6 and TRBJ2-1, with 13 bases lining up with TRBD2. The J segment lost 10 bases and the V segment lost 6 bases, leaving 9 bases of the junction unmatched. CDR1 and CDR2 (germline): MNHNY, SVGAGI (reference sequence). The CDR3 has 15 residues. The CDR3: CASRTTSGGPGEQFF. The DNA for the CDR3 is TGTGCCAGCAGGACGACTAGCGGGGGGCCAGGGGAGCAGTTCTTC.

The CDR3 spells CASTRETSSYNSPLHF. The CDR3 coding sequence is TGTGCCTCGACTCGGGAGACGAGCTCCTATAATTCACCCCTCCACTTT. V gene TRBV30 combines with J gene TRBJ1-6; D uncertain. The CDR3 contains 16 residues. V was clipped by 7 bases and J by 0 bases, with 16 bases between them. Germline CDR1 GTSNPN, CDR2 SVGIG (reference sequence).

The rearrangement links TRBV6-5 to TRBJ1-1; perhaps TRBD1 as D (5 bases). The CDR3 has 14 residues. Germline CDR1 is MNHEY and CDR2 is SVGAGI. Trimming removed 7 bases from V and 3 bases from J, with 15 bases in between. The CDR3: CASKWGGTYTEAFF. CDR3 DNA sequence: TGTGCCAGCAAATGGGGGGGGACTTACACTGAAGCTTTCTTT.

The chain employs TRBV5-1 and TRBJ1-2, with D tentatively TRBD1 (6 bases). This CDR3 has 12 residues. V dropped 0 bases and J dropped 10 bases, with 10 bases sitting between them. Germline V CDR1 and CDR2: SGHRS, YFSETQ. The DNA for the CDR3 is TGCGCCAGCAGCTTGGACAGGGCTTTCTACACCTTC. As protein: CASSLDRAFYTF.

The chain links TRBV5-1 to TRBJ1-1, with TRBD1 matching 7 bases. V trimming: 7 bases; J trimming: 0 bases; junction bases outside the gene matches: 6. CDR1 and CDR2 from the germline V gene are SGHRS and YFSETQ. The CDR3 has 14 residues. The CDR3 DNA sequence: TGCGCCAGCTGCGAACAGGGGATGAACACTGAAGCTTTCTTT. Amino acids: CASCEQGMNTEAFF.

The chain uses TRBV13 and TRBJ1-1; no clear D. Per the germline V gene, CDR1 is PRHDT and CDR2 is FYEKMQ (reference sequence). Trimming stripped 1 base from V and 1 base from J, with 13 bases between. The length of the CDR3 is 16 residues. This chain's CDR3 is CASSLVRQIANTEAFF. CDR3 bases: TGTGCCAGCAGCTTAGTGCGTCAAATAGCGAACACTGAAGCTTTCTTT.

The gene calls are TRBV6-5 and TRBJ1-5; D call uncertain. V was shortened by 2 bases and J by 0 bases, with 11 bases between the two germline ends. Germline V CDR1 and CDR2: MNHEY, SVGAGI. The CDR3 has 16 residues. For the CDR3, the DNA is TGTGCCAGCAGTTACGGTCGTAGCAGTAGCAATCAGCCCCAGCATTTT. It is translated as CASSYGRSSSNQPQHF.